The TCR beta chain under discussion was sequenced for a study of T cells in Graves' hyperthyroidism and ophthalmopathy. RNA transcripts served as the template for amplifying TCR beta CDR3 regions. The study used the HTBI primer set for a first-round RT-PCR of the TCR CDR3. TCRdb re-analysed the multiplex PCR reads in MiXCR, keeping a single row per CDR3 protein. Counted here are around 180,000 distinct CDR3 sequences, 17% occurring once; the ten biggest clones make up 25% to 35%. Many counts were recorded for this clonotype. The antigen is not known. This CDR3 has 14 residues. Germline CDR1 KGHSH, CDR2 LQKENI. The V and J ends lost 3 bases and 5 bases respectively, with 11 bases between them. Study-level findings and limits: The model predicted ophthalmopathy a median around 6.5 months before onset.

The gene calls are TRBV18 and TRBJ1-5, with a possible D match to TRBD1 (6 bases). Material: blood. The receptor was derived from a woman aged 50 to 60 with Graves' hyperthyroidism. The chain's CDR3 is CASSPNSGDQPQHF. For the CDR3, the DNA is TGTGCCAGCTCACCGAATTCAGGGGATCAGCCCCAGCATTTT.